This TCR beta chain comes out of a study of T cell responses to AZD1222 COVID-19 vaccine. Some clones are missing from TCRdb's copy, which holds only in-frame ones; the method was immunoSEQ multiplex PCR. The sample carries 89,000 or so clones, just over 85% recorded once. With regard to this clone: The target antigen is unknown.

The V and J ends lost 5 bases and 1 base respectively, with 8 bases between them. The CDR3 runs to 13 residues. The germline gives CDR1 SNHLY, CDR2 FYNNEI. Findings of the study overall: Two AZD1222 administrations were followed by greater Spike-specific TCR breadth and depth.

This chain connects TRBV2 to TRBJ2-5; D may correspond to TRBD1 or TRBD2 (5 bases each). This receptor was taken from an adult who received the AZD1222 COVID-19 vaccine. The source was peripheral blood, collected 28 days after the second AZD1222 dose. CDR3 protein: CASSRDRQETQYF. The CDR3 DNA reads as TGTGCCAGCAGTCGGGACCGCCAAGAGACCCAGTACTTC.